The 6 T cell receptor beta chains presented below share a single source sample, sequenced in a study of beta chain features in type 1 diabetes (dated by TCRdb to the late 2010s). Library preparation used the immunoSEQ multiplex PCR assay. All of the isolated RNA was reverse transcribed with the High Capacity cDNA Reverse Transcription Kit, so expressed TCRB transcripts were sequenced. This is the immuneACCESS table as TCRdb keeps it, with only in-frame sequences that have V and J called. A part of the clones is gone; compared with another copy, unresolved V genes explain less than half, and the rest is unexplained. The sample contains 350,000 to 450,000 clones, around 14% of them found a single time. The top ten constitute 0.03% to 0.04% of the sample. Sequencing was carried out using naive CD4+ T cells from blood. In light of the paper, this sample's cell subset or site label describes: true naive CD4+ T cells. Receptors originate from a man between 25 and 39 years old in good health.

The rearrangement links TRBV14 to TRBJ2-5; perhaps TRBD2 as D (7 bases). V lost 2 bases and J lost 5, with 24 bases in between. Germline CDR1 and CDR2: SGHDN and FVKESK. The CDR3 totals 18 residues. The CDR3 here is CASSQSFVAGALRETQYF. The CDR3 coding sequence is TGTGCCAGCAGCCAAAGTTTCGTTGCGGGGGCCCTCCGGGAGACCCAGTACTTC.

This clone was seen more than once but under ten times. V is TRBV7-2 and J is TRBJ1-5; D may be TRBD1 (5 bases). The CDR3 is 13 amino acids. V was trimmed by 8 bases and J by 6 bases, leaving 14 bases between them. The germline V gene encodes CDR1 SGHTA and CDR2 FQGNSA. The CDR3 DNA reads TGTGCCAGCGCCCCACAGGAAGGTCAGCCCCAGCATTTT. Amino acids: CASAPQEGQPQHF.

This clone was detected only a few times. V gene TRBV10-3 combines with J gene TRBJ2-5; D is undetermined. CDR1 and CDR2 from the germline V gene are ENHRY and SYGVKD. The V and J ends lost 3 bases and 3 bases respectively, with 8 bases between them. This CDR3 spans 13 amino acids. Written as DNA, the CDR3 is TGTGCCATCAGTGATCAGACCAAAGAGACCCAGTACTTC. This encodes CAISDQTKETQYF.

The table lists this clone with a few counts. The chain employs TRBV7-2 and TRBJ1-5, with unresolved D. The CDR3 has 14 amino acids. CDR1 is SGHTA, CDR2 FQGNSA, per germline. The ends were cut back, 5 bases at V and 2 bases at J, with 10 bases in the middle. The CDR3 loop is CASSAQLGNQPQHF. CDR3 nucleotides: TGTGCCAGCAGCGCACAGTTAGGCAATCAGCCCCAGCATTTT.

This chain's CDR3 is CASRLGTGTYEQYF. For the CDR3, the DNA is TGTGCCAGCAGGCTTGGGACAGGGACCTACGAGCAGTACTTC. The chain recombines TRBV6-5 with TRBJ2-7; 9 bases match TRBD1. V trimming: 6 bases; J trimming: 2 bases; junction bases outside the gene matches: 5. The CDR3 has 14 residues. In germline, CDR1 is MNHEY, CDR2 SVGAGI.

The V gene is TRBV13, the J gene TRBJ2-1, with 8 bases matching TRBD2. The germline V gene encodes CDR1 PRHDT and CDR2 FYEKMQ (reference sequence). The CDR3 runs to 16 residues. V lost 3 bases and J lost 0; bases outside the gene matches: 4. DNA of the CDR3: TGTGCCAGCAGCTTGGCCGGGAGGGCCTCCTACAATGAGCAGTTCTTC. Amino acid sequence: CASSLAGRASYNEQFF.